A selection of T cell receptor beta chains follows, all from one sample in a study of cytomegalovirus exposure and HLA in healthy donors. Repertoires were generated with immunoSEQ multiplex PCR, while TCRdb's copy carries only in-frame clones and drops some. This table holds 100,000 to 150,000 clones, roughly 80% found once. Sequenced material: PBMCs. Receptor source: a woman between 35 and 50 years old in good health and CMV-seropositive. The CDR3 runs from the conserved cysteine through the conserved F or W.

len	j_gene	v_gene	CDR3aa
17	TRBJ2-5	TRBV14	CASSPRIAGGPRETQYF
15	TRBJ1-2	TRBV27	CASSVTGQLTYGYTF
13	TRBJ1-1	TRBV6-5	CASSYQRGAEAFF
16	TRBJ2-1	TRBV7-9	CASSLPRAGANNEQFF
15	TRBJ2-6	TRBV6-5	CASSRRTTGANVLTF
13	TRBJ2-5	TRBV7-3	CASSSGVTETQYF
15	TRBJ2-7	TRBV19	CASSIGTGHLYEQYF
14	TRBJ2-1	TRBV28	CASSSPPLAGEQFF
15	TRBJ2-1	TRBV9	CASSTRDSPYNEQFF
13	TRBJ2-7	TRBV6-8	CASRLKNPDEQYF
16	TRBJ2-1	TRBV7-3	CASSWGRSGRENEQFF
15	TRBJ2-7	TRBV5-5	CASSLLGGSSYEQYF
16	TRBJ2-1	TRBV6-6	CASSYSGTALGDEQFF
14	TRBJ2-1	TRBV5-1	CASYGLAGNNEQFF
11	TRBJ2-5	TRBV2	CAGSAQETQYF
14	TRBJ2-2	TRBV13	CASSPGQGAGELFF
14	TRBJ2-5	TRBV9	CASSVVGAGETQYF
14	TRBJ1-3	TRBV28	CASSLQVSGNTIYF
16	TRBJ2-7	TRBV28	CASTLGWREGTYEQYF
18	TRBJ2-7	TRBV27	CASSFLPQDRGHSYEQYF
15	TRBJ2-3	TRBV2	CASSGGALLTDTQYF
16	TRBJ2-1	TRBV10-3	CAIKQAGQSSYNEQFF
10	TRBJ1-2	TRBV2	CASSRDRVTF
12	TRBJ1-1	TRBV6-5	CASRGVYTEAFF
15	-	TRBV28	CASSGAGTFSYEQYF
13	TRBJ2-5	TRBV7-7	CASSSQGSETQYF